These 9 T cell receptor beta chains share one sample of origin, sequenced in a study of molecular identifiers for immune sequencing clone quantification. TCRdb itself ran the PCR reads through MiXCR, one entry per CDR3 protein. The repertoire holds over 600,000 distinct CDR3 sequences, about 20% seen once, with roughly 0.83% in the top ten. The sequenced material came from naive CD8+ T cells from blood, with Jurkat cell RNA spiked in. Noted subset: FACS-sorted CD8+CD4-CCR7+CD45RA+ naive T cells. Receptors were obtained from a human donor in good health. Some libraries in this study had Jurkat cell RNA spiked in.

Comment on this clonotype: A much larger clone lies a single base off, so this may be a read error. This chain connects TRBV13 to TRBJ1-4, with D unclear. The length of the CDR3 is 15 residues. Germline CDR1 PRHDT, CDR2 FYEKMQ (reference sequence). The CDR3 loop is CTSSQTGTTNEKLFF. The CDR3 DNA sequence: TGTACCAGCAGCCAGACCGGGACAACTAATGAAAAACTGTTTTTT.

This clonotype was observed at least ten times. The chain's CDR3 is CANSQTNNAGELFF. CDR3 DNA: TGTGCCAACTCACAGACCAATAACGCCGGGGAGCTGTTTTTT. V and J are TRBV12-3 or TRBV12-4 and TRBJ2-2; D ambiguous. V shed 10 bases and J shed 6 bases, with 18 bases lying between them. The CDR3 spans 14 residues.

Many counts were recorded for this clonotype. V usage is TRBV27 and J usage is TRBJ2-3, with 8 bases lining up with TRBD2. The V segment lost 5 bases and the J segment 2 bases; nucleotides outside the gene matches: 12. Looked up from germline, CDR1 is MNHEY and CDR2 is SMNVEV (reference sequence). The CDR3 is 17 residues long. The CDR3 DNA is TGTGCCAGCAGTCCCGAGAACCGGGGGGGGCCCACAGATACGCAGTATTTT. This gives the protein CASSPENRGGPTDTQYF.

Ten or more counts support this clonotype. The chain employs TRBV11-3 and TRBJ2-1; TRBD2 matches at 8 bases. The germline V gene has CDR1 SGHNT and CDR2 YENEEA. The CDR3 runs 14 residues. Losses at the gene ends were 5 bases for V and 8 bases for J; bases not matched to a gene: 8. CDR3 bases: TGTGCCAGCAGCCAGCGGGGGCCGCTCGATGAGCAGTTCTTC. Translated: CASSQRGPLDEQFF. Filled out from reference TRBV11-3 and TRBJ2-1, the complete variable domain reads EAGVVQSPRYKIIEKKQPVAFWCNPISGHNTLYWYLQNLGQGPELLIRYENEEAVDDSQLPKDRFSAERLKGVDSTLKIQPAELGDSAVYLCASSQRGPLDEQFFGPGTRLTVL.

Remarks on this clonotype: A single base separates this from a much larger clone, so it may be a read error. This chain connects TRBV4-1 to TRBJ2-5; the match to TRBD2 covers 7 bases. Unmatched junction bases numbered 10, after V lost 1 base and J lost 8 bases. This CDR3 has 15 amino acids. Germline CDR1 is MGHRA and CDR2 is YSYEKL. The CDR3 sequence is CASSQADSGQGTQYF. In DNA form, the CDR3 reads TGCGCCAGCAGCCAAGCGGATAGCGGGCAAGGAACCCAGTACTTC.

This rearrangement joins TRBV6-8 to TRBJ1-4; D is unclear. Germline V gives CDR1 MNHGY, CDR2 SAAAGT. V gave up 7 bases and J gave up 1 base, with 16 bases separating them. This CDR3 comprises 16 residues. The CDR3 sequence is CASTNAQSRTNEKLFF. The CDR3 coding sequence is TGTGCCAGCACTAACGCCCAGAGTAGAACTAATGAAAAACTGTTTTTT.

Details on this clonotype: A read error may explain this, as a much larger clone is one base away. The chain uses TRBV5-1 and TRBJ2-7; a possible D gene is TRBD1 (6 bases). In germline, CDR1 is SGHRS, CDR2 YFSETQ. The CDR3 covers 14 residues. The V and J ends lost 3 bases and 6 bases respectively, with 16 bases between them. The CDR3 reads CASSSGHHNCEQYF. CDR3 coding DNA: TGCGCCAGCAGCTCGGGACACCATAACTGCGAGCAGTACTTC. The full variable domain, rest sourced from reference TRBV5-1 and TRBJ2-7, is KAGVTQTPRYLIKTRGQQVTLSCSPISGHRSVSWYQQTPGQGLQFLFEYFSETQRNKGNFPGRFSGRQFSNSRSEMNVSTLELGDSALYLCASSSGHHNCEQYFGPGTRLTVT.

This clonotype was seen many times. V usage is TRBV12-3 or TRBV12-4 and J usage is TRBJ1-2, with a possible D match to TRBD1 (6 bases). The length of the CDR3 is 15 residues. Trimming left V 3 bases short and J 4 bases short, with 15 bases between. The CDR3 sequence: CASSFAPGHSYGYTF. The DNA of the CDR3 is TGTGCCAGCAGTTTTGCCCCGGGACACTCCTATGGCTACACCTTC.

A few counts support this clonotype. V and J are TRBV7-9 and TRBJ2-2, with D possibly being TRBD1 or TRBD2 (6 bases each). Germline V gene lookup returns CDR1 SEHNR and CDR2 FQNEAQ (reference sequence). V lost 2 bases and J 4 bases, leaving 11 bases between the germline ends. The length of the CDR3 is 15 residues. Written as DNA, the CDR3 is TGTGCCAGCAGCTTAAGGGGGACTCCCACCGGGGAGCTGTTTTTT. This translates into CASSLRGTPTGELFF.